What follows are 28 T cell receptor beta chains derived from one specimen sequenced in a study of long-term antiretroviral therapy in people with HIV. The authors ran the immunoSEQ assay, v3.0, at survey level. The assay was immunoSEQ multiplex PCR, and TCRdb's table has in-frame clones only and misses some. The table shows over 10,000 clones, with about 70% occurring only once. The source was unsorted PBMCs, collected almost 3.2 years before starting antiretroviral therapy. These receptors came from a man aged 35 to 55 with HIV.

In this sample, this clone turned up a few times. The CDR3 is CASSQDRRDRYEQYF. For the CDR3, the DNA is TGTGCCAGCAGCCAAGATCGTCGGGACAGGTACGAGCAGTACTTC. V is TRBV4-2 and J is TRBJ2-7; 8 positions match TRBD1. CDR1 and CDR2 (germline): LGHNA, YNFKEQ. The CDR3 length is 15 residues. V trimming: 0 bases; J trimming: 4 bases; junction bases outside the gene matches: 5.

This clone was counted a single time. The CDR3 sequence: CASRPGRINEQFF. CDR3 DNA sequence: TGTGCCAGTAGACCGGGACGGATCAATGAGCAGTTCTTC. The chain joins TRBV19 to TRBJ2-1; D could derive from TRBD1 or TRBD2 (5 bases each). This CDR3 has 13 residues. Germline V CDR1 and CDR2: LNHDA, SQIVND (reference sequence). V was shortened by 6 bases and J by 6 bases, with 12 bases between the two germline ends.

This clone was found a few times. This chain links TRBV19 with TRBJ2-3; D remains ambiguous. V was cut by 4 bases and J by 5 bases, with 10 bases left in between. CDR1 and CDR2 (germline): LNHDA, SQIVND (reference sequence). This CDR3 has 13 amino acids. DNA for the CDR3: TGTGCCAGTAGTAACTGGGCGCGAGATACGCAGTATTTT. Translation: CASSNWARDTQYF. Looking up the rest from reference TRBV19 and TRBJ2-3 gives the full variable domain: DGGITQSPKYLFRKEGQNVTLSCEQNLNHDAMYWYRQDPGQGLRLIYYSQIVNDFQKGDIAEGYSVSREKKESFPLTVTSAQKNPTAFYLCASSNWARDTQYFGPGTRLTVL.

This clone was seen more than once but under ten times. The CDR3 sequence is CASSFTPDEQYF. CDR3 sequence (DNA): TGTGCCAGCAGCTTCACACCCGACGAGCAGTACTTC. The V gene is TRBV7-9, the J gene TRBJ2-7; D is ambiguous. This CDR3 region has 12 residues. V gave up 3 bases and J gave up 5 bases, with 8 bases separating them. CDR1 and CDR2 (germline): SEHNR, FQNEAQ (reference sequence).

The CDR3 nucleotides are TGTGCCAGTAGTATCTCGGGACAGGGTTACGAGCAGTACTTC. Amino acids: CASSISGQGYEQYF. The chain joins TRBV19 to TRBJ2-7, with 9 bases fitting TRBD1. The CDR3 is 14 residues long. Germline V lookup: CDR1 LNHDA, CDR2 SQIVND (reference sequence). The V segment lost 3 bases and the J segment 4 bases; nucleotides outside the gene matches: 4. Full variable domain (missing parts from reference TRBV19 and TRBJ2-7): DGGITQSPKYLFRKEGQNVTLSCEQNLNHDAMYWYRQDPGQGLRLIYYSQIVNDFQKGDIAEGYSVSREKKESFPLTVTSAQKNPTAFYLCASSISGQGYEQYFGPGTRLTVT.

This clone was seen once. V is TRBV6-5 and J is TRBJ2-1; 10 nucleotides agree with TRBD2. With V trimmed by 7 bases and J by 5 bases, 5 bases remained unmatched. Germline CDR1 and CDR2: MNHEY and SVGAGI. This CDR3 has 14 amino acids. The CDR3 sequence is CASIRLAGDNEQFF. The CDR3 DNA reads TGTGCCAGCATTAGACTAGCGGGTGACAATGAGCAGTTCTTC.

The V call is TRBV28, the J call TRBJ2-7, with TRBD2 matching 10 bases. V shed 6 bases, J shed 3 bases, and the junction held 5 bases outside the gene matches. The CDR3 contains 14 residues. The germline CDR1 and CDR2 sequences are MDHEN and SYDVKM. CDR3 in amino acids: CASSWGTSDYEQYF. The CDR3 DNA reads TGTGCCAGCAGCTGGGGGACTAGCGACTACGAGCAGTACTTC.

This clone has just a few counts. V usage is TRBV6-5 and J usage is TRBJ1-4; D gene unclear. Trimming removed 2 bases from V and 12 bases from J, with 10 bases in between. The germline CDR1 and CDR2 sequences are MNHEY and SVGAGI. The CDR3 loop spans 12 amino acids. CDR3 loop: CASSYGSGELFF. As DNA, the CDR3 is TGTGCCAGCAGTTACGGGAGCGGGGAACTGTTTTTT.

The chain joins TRBV29-1 to TRBJ2-1; 7 bases align to TRBD2. The CDR3 length is 14 residues. V lost 3 bases, J lost 6 bases, and 8 bases stayed unmatched. CDR1 SQVTM and CDR2 ANQGSEA come from the germline V gene. CDR3 in DNA: TGCAGCGTTGAGGGGGAGGGCTTACTCAATGAGCAGTTCTTC. This gives the protein CSVEGEGLLNEQFF.

The chain recombines TRBV7-6 with TRBJ2-1, with 8 bases lining up with TRBD1. Germline loops: CDR1 SGHVS, CDR2 FNYEAQ. Trimming removed 3 bases from V and 4 bases from J; junction bases left unmatched: 5. This CDR3 has 15 residues. DNA of the CDR3: TGTGCCAGCAGCTTGAGGACAGGGAGTTACAATGAGCAGTTCTTC. As protein: CASSLRTGSYNEQFF.

This clone qualifies as medium-sized. The rearrangement joins TRBV5-5 to TRBJ2-1; 8 bases match TRBD2. The germline gives CDR1 SGHKS, CDR2 YYEKEE (reference sequence). V dropped 0 bases and J dropped 9; count of bases not matched to a gene: 5. This CDR3 is 14 amino acids long. DNA of the CDR3: TGTGCCAGCAGCTTGGGGCGGGAGGACGGTGAGCAGTTCTTC. Amino acid sequence: CASSLGREDGEQFF.

By share, this clone counts as large. This sequence joins TRBV16 and TRBJ1-1; D not resolved. Between the trimmed V and J ends, which lost 7 bases and 1 base, there was a span of 10 bases. Germline CDR1 KGHSY, CDR2 FQNENV. This CDR3 is 13 amino acids long. The CDR3 sequence is CASTHMGNTEAFF. The CDR3, as DNA: TGTGCCAGCACCCATATGGGGAACACTGAAGCTTTCTTT.

This clone was counted once. The rearrangement uses TRBV5-4 and TRBJ1-1; the D gene is possibly TRBD1 (5 bases). The CDR3 runs 13 residues. The V gene's germline CDR1 is SGHNT and CDR2 YYREEE (reference sequence). The ends were cut back, 5 bases at V and 2 bases at J, with 10 bases in the middle. The CDR3 reads CASSWDFNTEAFF. The CDR3 bases are TGTGCCAGCAGTTGGGACTTCAACACTGAAGCTTTCTTT.

V and J are TRBV5-5 and TRBJ2-1, with 11 bases aligning to TRBD1. The germline gives CDR1 SGHKS, CDR2 YYEKEE (reference sequence). The CDR3 length is 15 residues. Trimming at V came to 1 base and at J to 6 bases, leaving 3 bases not matched to a gene. The CDR3, as DNA: TGTGCCAGCAGCTTGAGTGGGACAGGGGGCAATGAGCAGTTCTTC. This codes for CASSLSGTGGNEQFF.

This clone was seen a single time. This chain joins TRBV7-9 and TRBJ2-3; D assignment may be TRBD1 or TRBD2 (5 bases each). Germline lookup yields CDR1 SEHNR and CDR2 FQNEAQ (reference sequence). This CDR3 is 14 amino acids long. The V and J ends lost 4 bases and 6 bases respectively, with 14 bases between them. The CDR3 region has the DNA TGTGCCAGCAGCTCGGGGCATTTCTCCGATACGCAGTATTTT. Residues: CASSSGHFSDTQYF.

The chain is built from TRBV25-1 and TRBJ1-6; possibly TRBD1 for D (5 bases). With 6 bases removed from V and 7 bases from J, the gap between germline ends came to 13 bases. The CDR3 is made up of 14 amino acids. The germline V gene encodes CDR1 MGHDK and CDR2 SYGVNS. CDR3 region: CASRTDYENSPLHF. CDR3 bases: TGTGCCAGCAGGACAGACTATGAGAATTCACCCCTCCACTTT.

The gene calls are TRBV30 and TRBJ2-7; no reliable D call. CDR1 and CDR2 from the germline V gene are GTSNPN and SVGIG (reference sequence). This CDR3 comprises 11 residues. Trimming cost V 3 bases and J 7 bases, with 10 bases left between them. The CDR3 DNA sequence: TGTGCCTGGAGGGACGTGGGTGAGCAGTACTTC. Protein product: CAWRDVGEQYF. Based on the CDR3 plus reference TRBV30 and TRBJ2-7, the full variable domain is SQTIHQWPATLVQPVGSPLSLECTVEGTSNPNLYWYRQAAGRGLQLLFYSVGIGQISSEVPQNLSASRPQDRQFILSSKKLLLSDSGFYLCAWRDVGEQYFGPGTRLTVT.

V usage is TRBV30 and J usage is TRBJ2-3; TRBD2 might be the D (5 bases). Germline loops: CDR1 GTSNPN, CDR2 SVGIG (reference sequence). CDR3 length equals 15 residues. With 0 bases removed from V and 0 bases from J, the gap between germline ends came to 10 bases. The CDR3 protein is CAWSVTRTSTDTQYF. CDR3 nucleotide sequence: TGTGCCTGGAGTGTTACCAGGACTAGCACAGATACGCAGTATTTT.

This sequence joins TRBV19 and TRBJ2-1, with D perhaps matching TRBD1 (5 bases). The CDR3 has 17 residues. Deletions cut 5 bases from V and 0 bases from J, with 17 bases between. In germline, CDR1 is LNHDA, CDR2 SQIVND (reference sequence). DNA of the CDR3: TGTGCCAGTAGTCTTCAGGGCGACCCTAGCTCCTACAATGAGCAGTTCTTC. Its protein product is CASSLQGDPSSYNEQFF.

This chain connects TRBV15 to TRBJ1-1; 9 bases are shared with TRBD1. J was trimmed by 5 bases and V by 3 bases; bases with no gene match: 7. The CDR3 is 15 amino acids. Germline-derived CDR1 and CDR2 are LNHNV and YYDKDF (reference sequence). CDR3: CATSSEQGADTEAFF. CDR3 nucleotides: TGTGCCACCAGCAGTGAACAGGGGGCTGATACTGAAGCTTTCTTT.

The V and J genes are TRBV18 and TRBJ2-5, with 8 bases aligning to TRBD1. CDR3 length: 14 amino acids. In germline, CDR1 is KGHSH, CDR2 LQKENI. The J segment lost 2 bases and the V segment lost 4 bases, leaving 3 bases of the junction unmatched. For the CDR3, the DNA is TGTGCCAGCTCACGGGGGACAGGTCAAGAGACCCAGTACTTC. Protein: CASSRGTGQETQYF.

V usage is TRBV28 and J usage is TRBJ2-3, with D unclear. Germline V lookup: CDR1 MDHEN, CDR2 SYDVKM. The CDR3 loop spans 15 amino acids. V was shortened by 3 bases and J by 2 bases, with 12 bases between the two germline ends. The chain's CDR3 is CASSFDNSITDTQYF. CDR3 nucleotide sequence: TGTGCCAGCAGTTTTGATAACAGTATCACAGATACGCAGTATTTT.

This clone turned up a few times. The V gene is TRBV10-3, the J gene TRBJ1-1, with D unclear. The CDR3 has 14 residues. Per the germline V gene, CDR1 is ENHRY and CDR2 is SYGVKD. V shed 4 bases and J shed 4 bases, with 13 bases lying between them. Here the CDR3 reads CAISGRDVGTEAFF. CDR3 coding DNA: TGTGCCATCAGTGGGAGGGATGTCGGCACTGAAGCTTTCTTT.

Written as DNA, the CDR3 is TGCGCCAGCAGCGGGGGACAGGGGGGCGAAAGGAGGTTCTTC. Amino acid sequence: CASSGGQGGERRFF. V is TRBV5-1 and J is TRBJ2-1; the match to TRBD1 covers 11 bases. Germline lookup yields CDR1 SGHRS and CDR2 YFSETQ. The CDR3 extends over 14 amino acids. After removal of 4 bases from V and 15 bases from J, the junction contained 12 bases not matched to a gene.

This clone counts as medium-sized (0.01 to 0.1%). The chain carries TRBV4-2 and TRBJ2-6; TRBD2 might be the D (5 bases). This CDR3 has 16 residues. The germline V gene encodes CDR1 LGHNA and CDR2 YNFKEQ. V shed 0 bases and J shed 4 bases, with 10 bases lying between them. This CDR3 reads CASSQERDSGANVLTF. Written as DNA, the CDR3 is TGTGCCAGCAGCCAAGAACGGGATTCGGGGGCCAACGTCCTGACTTTC.

V gene TRBV7-3 combines with J gene TRBJ2-2; TRBD2 agrees at 8 bases. The V gene's germline CDR1 is SGHTA and CDR2 FQGTGA. CDR3 length: 15 residues. V was clipped by 1 base and J by 6 bases; unmatched bases: 4. The CDR3 spells CASSLNGGEAGELFF. CDR3 DNA: TGTGCCAGCAGCTTAAACGGGGGGGAGGCCGGGGAGCTGTTTTTT.

The chain recombines TRBV19 with TRBJ2-3; D gene unclear. CDR1 and CDR2 from the germline V gene are LNHDA and SQIVND (reference sequence). The CDR3 consists of 15 residues. Deletions cut 3 bases from V and 1 base from J, with 11 bases between. The CDR3 DNA reads as TGTGCCAGTAGTATTGTGGCGCGAGGCACAGATACGCAGTATTTT. This translates into CASSIVARGTDTQYF.

The V and J genes are TRBV30 and TRBJ1-1, with D unclear. From germline, CDR1 is GTSNPN and CDR2 SVGIG (reference sequence). The CDR3 loop spans 13 amino acids. Between the trimmed V and J ends, which lost 4 bases and 4 bases, there was a span of 13 bases. CDR3 nucleotides: TGTGCCTGGAAAACTAGAATTCTCACTGAAGCTTTCTTT. Its protein product is CAWKTRILTEAFF.